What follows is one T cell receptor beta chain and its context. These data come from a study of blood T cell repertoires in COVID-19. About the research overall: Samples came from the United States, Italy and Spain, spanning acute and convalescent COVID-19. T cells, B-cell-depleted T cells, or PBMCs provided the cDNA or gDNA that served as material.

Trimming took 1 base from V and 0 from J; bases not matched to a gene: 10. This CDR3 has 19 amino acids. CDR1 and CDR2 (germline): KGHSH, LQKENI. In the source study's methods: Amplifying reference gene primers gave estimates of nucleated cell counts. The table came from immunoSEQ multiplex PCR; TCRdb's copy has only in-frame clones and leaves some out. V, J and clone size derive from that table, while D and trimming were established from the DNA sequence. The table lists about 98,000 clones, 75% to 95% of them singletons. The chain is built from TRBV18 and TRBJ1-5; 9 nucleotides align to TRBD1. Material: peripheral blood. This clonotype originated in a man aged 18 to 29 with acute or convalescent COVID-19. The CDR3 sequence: CASSPQGQGRPYSNQPQHF. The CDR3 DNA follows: TGTGCCAGCTCACCACAGGGACAGGGTAGACCCTATAGCAATCAGCCCCAGCATTTT. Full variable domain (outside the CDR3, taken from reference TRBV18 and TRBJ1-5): NAGVMQNPRHLVRRRGQEARLRCSPMKGHSHVYWYRQLPEEGLKFMVYLQKENIIDESGMPKERFSAEFPKEGPSILRIQQVVRGDSAAYFCASSPQGQGRPYSNQPQHFGDGTRLSIL.